This T cell receptor (beta chain) comes out of a study of graft-versus-host responses after intestinal transplantation. Clones were sequenced by immunoSEQ multiplex PCR, and TCRdb holds only the in-frame ones, with some missing. The profile shows some 86,000 clones, 91% of them singletons. A remark on this clone: Its antigen is currently unknown.

Germline V gene sequence: CDR1 SEHNR, CDR2 FQNEAQ (reference sequence). V was clipped by 1 base and J by 0 bases, with 10 bases between them. This CDR3 has 15 amino acids. The sequence came from a human donor who received an intestinal transplant. The V call is TRBV7-9, the J call TRBJ2-7; possibly TRBD1 for D (7 bases). This sample comprised unstimulated CD4+ T cells sorted from spleen or lymph node cells, obtained before intestinal transplant. CDR3 loop: CASSLGGTVSYEQYF. The CDR3 DNA reads as TGTGCCAGCAGCTTAGGCGGGACAGTCTCCTACGAGCAGTACTTC.